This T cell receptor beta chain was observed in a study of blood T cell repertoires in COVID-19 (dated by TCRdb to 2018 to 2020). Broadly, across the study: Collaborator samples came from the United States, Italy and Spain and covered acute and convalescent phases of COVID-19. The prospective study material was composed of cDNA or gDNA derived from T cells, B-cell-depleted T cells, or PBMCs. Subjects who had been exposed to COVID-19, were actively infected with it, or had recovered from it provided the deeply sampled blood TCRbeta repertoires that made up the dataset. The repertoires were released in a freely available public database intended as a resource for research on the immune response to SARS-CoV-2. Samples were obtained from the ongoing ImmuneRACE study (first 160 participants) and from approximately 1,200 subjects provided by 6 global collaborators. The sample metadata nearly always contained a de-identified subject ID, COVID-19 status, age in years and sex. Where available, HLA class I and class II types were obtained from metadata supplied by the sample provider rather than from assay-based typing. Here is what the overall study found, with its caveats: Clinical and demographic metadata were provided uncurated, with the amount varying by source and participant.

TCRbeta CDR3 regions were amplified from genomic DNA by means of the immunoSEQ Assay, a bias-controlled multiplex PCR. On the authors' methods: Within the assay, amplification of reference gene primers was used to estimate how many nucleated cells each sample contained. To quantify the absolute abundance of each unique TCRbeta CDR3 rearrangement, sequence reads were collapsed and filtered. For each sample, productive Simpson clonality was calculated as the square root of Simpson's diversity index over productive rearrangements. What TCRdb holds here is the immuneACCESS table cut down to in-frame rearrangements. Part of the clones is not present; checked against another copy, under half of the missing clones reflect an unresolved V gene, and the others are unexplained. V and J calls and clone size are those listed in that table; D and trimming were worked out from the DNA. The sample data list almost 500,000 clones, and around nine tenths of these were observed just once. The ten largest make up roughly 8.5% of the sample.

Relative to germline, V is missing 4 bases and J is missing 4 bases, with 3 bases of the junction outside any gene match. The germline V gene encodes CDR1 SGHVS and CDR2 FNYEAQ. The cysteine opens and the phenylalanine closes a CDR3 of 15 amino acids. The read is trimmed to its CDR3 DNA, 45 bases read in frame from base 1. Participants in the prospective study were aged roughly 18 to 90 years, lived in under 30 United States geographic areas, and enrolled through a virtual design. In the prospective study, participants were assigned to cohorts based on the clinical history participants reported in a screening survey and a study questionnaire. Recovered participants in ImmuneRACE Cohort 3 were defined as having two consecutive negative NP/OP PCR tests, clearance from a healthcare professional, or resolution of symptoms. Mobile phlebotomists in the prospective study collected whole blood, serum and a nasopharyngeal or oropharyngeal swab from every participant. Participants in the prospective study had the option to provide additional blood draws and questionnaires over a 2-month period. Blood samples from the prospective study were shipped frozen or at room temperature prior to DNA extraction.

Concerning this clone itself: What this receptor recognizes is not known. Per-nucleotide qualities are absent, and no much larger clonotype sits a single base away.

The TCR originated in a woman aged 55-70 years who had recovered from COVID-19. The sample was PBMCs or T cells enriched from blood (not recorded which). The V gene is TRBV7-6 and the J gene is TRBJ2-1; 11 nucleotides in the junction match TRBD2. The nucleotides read TGTGCCAGCAGCTCGGGACTAGCGGCATACAATGAGCAGTTCTTC. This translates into CASSSGLAAYNEQFF. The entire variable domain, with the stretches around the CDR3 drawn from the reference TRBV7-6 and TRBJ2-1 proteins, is GAGVSQSPRYKVTKRGQDVALRCDPISGHVSLYWYRQALGQGPEFLTYFNYEAQQDKSGLPNDRFSAERPEGSISTLTIQRTEQRDSAMYRCASSSGLAAYNEQFFGPGTRLTVL.